Below are 28 T cell receptor beta chains sequenced from a single sample in a study of tumor-infiltrating lymphocytes in primary liver carcinoma. Making TCR beta cDNA involved roughly 500 ng total RNA and a constant-region primer. For TCR beta, libraries were produced by three nested multiplex PCR rounds using slightly modified ARM-PCR. A C-beta reverse primer and TRBV1-TRBV30 forward primers served in each of the first two PCR rounds, at around 10 cycles apiece. TCRdb re-called the multiplex PCR reads through MiXCR, storing one row per CDR3 protein. The repertoire includes about 70,000 distinct CDR3 sequences, 60% to 75% of them detected once, and 25% to 35% sits in the top ten. The roughly 17-31 mg bulk tissue piece was not sorted before simultaneous RNA and DNA extraction. Specimen: liver tumor tissue from sampling region 4. Subset in this sample: tumor region T4, right-lateral pole. The source is a man aged 35-49 years with primary liver carcinoma and hepatitis B virus infection.

This clonotype was detected ten times or more. The chain couples TRBV6-5 to TRBJ1-5; 7 bases fit TRBD1. The ends lost 0 bases at V and 5 bases at J; junction bases unmatched: 4. The CDR3 is made up of 15 amino acids. The germline gives CDR1 MNHEY, CDR2 SVGAGI. CDR3 amino acids: CASSYSTGFDQPQHF. The CDR3 coding sequence is TGTGCCAGCAGTTACTCGACAGGGTTTGATCAGCCCCAGCATTTT.

Concerning this clonotype itself: Mismatch with germline at one junction end may stem from a read error. This chain connects TRBV6-5 to TRBJ1-1, with D uncertain. Germline V gene lookup returns CDR1 MNHEY and CDR2 SVGAGI. The CDR3 consists of 14 residues. CDR3 bases: TGTGCCACCAGTTACTCGGAGAGGGCGGATGAAGCTTTCTTT. It encodes CATSYSERADEAFF.

CDR3 DNA: TGTGCCTGGAGTGTAGTCAGTGACCAGGGAGGTGAGCAGTTCTTC. Its protein product is CAWSVVSDQGGEQFF. V gene TRBV30 combines with J gene TRBJ2-1, with D possibly being TRBD2 (6 bases). From germline, CDR1 is GTSNPN and CDR2 SVGIG (reference sequence). V was pared by 0 bases and J by 9 bases, with 18 bases between. There are 15 residues in the CDR3. The whole variable domain, remainder taken from reference TRBV30 and TRBJ2-1, is SQTIHQWPATLVQPVGSPLSLECTVEGTSNPNLYWYRQAAGRGLQLLFYSVGIGQISSEVPQNLSASRPQDRQFILSSKKLLLSDSGFYLCAWSVVSDQGGEQFFGPGTRLTVL.

This clonotype was detected once. The V call is TRBV29-1, the J call TRBJ2-4, with D perhaps matching TRBD2 (5 bases). V dropped 3 bases and J dropped 15 bases, with 15 bases sitting between them. Germline CDR1 and CDR2: SQVTM and ANQGSEA. The CDR3 has 11 residues. CDR3 sequence reads: CSVDVEDQAYF. The CDR3, as DNA: TGCAGCGTTGACGTGGAGGACCAGGCGTACTTC.

Points on this clonotype: Since a much larger clone is just one base distant, this may be a read error. The chain is built from TRBV28 and TRBJ2-7, with 8 bases identical to TRBD2. The CDR3 consists of 15 residues. Germline CDR1 MDHEN, CDR2 SYDVKM. V shed 7 bases and J 0 bases; nucleotides not matched to a gene: 8. CDR3 nucleotide sequence: TGTGCCAGCAACCGCCCCAGCGGGAGCTCCTACGAGCAGTACTTC. This codes for CASNRPSGSSYEQYF.

The chain couples TRBV11-2 to TRBJ2-7; weak D call: TRBD2 (6 bases). The germline V gene encodes CDR1 SGHAT and CDR2 FQNNGV. This CDR3 contains 16 residues. Trimming shortened V by 7 bases and J by 4 bases, and 23 bases separated the two germline ends. The CDR3 bases are TGTGCCAGCAAATCCTCCCCCAGCGGAGGGGTTTACGAGCAGTACTTC. This gives the protein CASKSSPSGGVYEQYF.

In its sample, this clonotype was seen many times. The J gene is TRBJ2-1, the V gene TRBV4-1; D gene uncertain. Trimming cost V 5 bases and J 6 bases, with 14 bases left between them. Germline V lookup: CDR1 MGHRA, CDR2 YSYEKL. The CDR3 has 14 amino acids. The CDR3 coding sequence is TGCGCCAGCAGCGTCGCAACCTACGGCAATGAGCAGTTCTTC. This gives the protein CASSVATYGNEQFF.

This clonotype was detected many times. The chain has TRBV20-1 and TRBJ1-5; weak D call: TRBD1 (6 bases). V dropped 5 bases and J dropped 11 bases, with 16 bases sitting between them. The CDR3 is 12 amino acids. Germline CDR1 is DFQATT and CDR2 is SNEGSKA (reference sequence). The CDR3 DNA sequence: TGCAGTGCTTCGGACAGTAGCAAGACCCAGCATTTT. Its protein product is CSASDSSKTQHF.

To note about this clonotype: One end of the junction is discordant with germline, which a read error may explain. V and J are TRBV12-3 or TRBV12-4 and TRBJ2-1; no definite D call. CDR3 size: 13 residues. The CDR3 reads CASSLLSYNEQSF. DNA for the CDR3: TGTGCCAGCAGTCTTCTCTCATACAATGAGCAGTCCTTC.

About this clonotype: The junction differs from germline at one of its ends, possibly a read error. J is TRBJ1-2 and V is TRBV6-1; D is possibly TRBD1 (6 bases). The CDR3 length is 15 residues. Germline V CDR1 and CDR2: MNHNS, SASEGT. For the CDR3, the DNA is TGTGCCAGCAGTGCTGGGGGCAGGTTGAACTATGGCTACATCTTC. Translation gives CASSAGGRLNYGYIF.

This sequence joins TRBV6-5 and TRBJ1-1, with D uncertain. Germline V gives CDR1 MNHEY, CDR2 SVGAGI. Trimming cost V 4 bases and J 8 bases, with 14 bases left between them. This CDR3 has 13 amino acids. CDR3 loop: CASSSIRIGEAFF. The CDR3 nucleotides are TGTGCCAGCAGTTCCATCAGGATCGGGGAAGCTTTCTTT.

A note on this clonotype: A much larger clonotype is one base distant, so this may be a read error. In nucleotides, the CDR3 is TGTGCCAGCAATCTCCGGGACAGGGGGGAGCAGTACTTC. Translation: CASNLRDRGEQYF. This chain links TRBV12-3 or TRBV12-4 with TRBJ2-7, with 11 bases aligning to TRBD1. The CDR3 is 13 amino acids. Unmatched junction bases numbered 6, after V lost 7 bases and J lost 7 bases.

J is TRBJ2-5 and V is TRBV24-1, with 8 bases matching TRBD1. CDR1 is KGHDR and CDR2 is SFDVKD in the germline V gene. The CDR3 has 13 residues. V lost 4 bases to trimming and J lost 4 bases; unmatched junction nucleotides: 1. The CDR3 nucleotides are TGTGCCACCAGTGACAGGGGGCCAGAGACCCAGTACTTC. As protein: CATSDRGPETQYF.

Regarding this clonotype: Germline and junction disagree at one end, which may indicate a read error. V gene TRBV7-9 combines with J gene TRBJ2-5; no clear D gene. The CDR3 runs to 12 residues. The germline V gene encodes CDR1 SEHNR and CDR2 FQNEAQ (reference sequence). CDR3: CASSTREEIQYF. The CDR3 nucleotides read TGTGCCAGCAGCACAAGGGAAGAGATCCAGTACTTC. The whole variable domain, remainder taken from reference TRBV7-9 and TRBJ2-5, is DTGVSQNPRHKITKRGQNVTFRCDPISEHNRLYWYRQTLGQGPEFLTYFQNEAQLEKSRLLSDRFSAERPKGSFSTLEIQRTEQGDSAMYLCASSTREEIQYFGPGTRLLVL.

The genes are TRBV10-3 and TRBJ2-5; 8 bases map to TRBD2. Germline loops: CDR1 ENHRY, CDR2 SYGVKD. Germline trimming cut 6 bases from V and 4 bases from J; bases unmatched to any gene: 16. The length of the CDR3 is 17 residues. The CDR3 sequence is CAISRTSGGKSLETQYF. CDR3 bases: TGTGCCATCAGCCGTACTAGCGGAGGGAAAAGTCTAGAGACCCAGTACTTC.

This clonotype was observed many times. The J gene is TRBJ2-7, the V gene TRBV29-1, with 9 bases fitting TRBD1. Germline lookup yields CDR1 SQVTM and CDR2 ANQGSEA. V was clipped by 7 bases and J by 4 bases; unmatched bases: 8. This CDR3 region has 13 residues. CDR3 amino acids: CSARTGADYEQYF. The CDR3 nucleotides read TGCAGCGCCCGGACAGGGGCGGATTACGAGCAGTACTTC.

Notes on this clonotype: Mismatch with germline at one junction end may stem from a read error. V is TRBV4-1 and J is TRBJ1-6, with 7 bases matching TRBD1. Germline CDR1 and CDR2: MGHRA and YSYEKL. The CDR3 is 17 residues long. CDR3 residues: CASSRSSGQTYYSPPHF. The CDR3 bases are TGCGCCAGCAGCCGAAGTTCGGGACAGACTTATTATTCACCCCCCCACTTT.

The chain employs TRBV28 and TRBJ2-3; D is ambiguous. CDR3 length: 16 amino acids. V shed 8 bases and J shed 5 bases, with 23 bases lying between them. Germline CDR1 reads MDHEN; CDR2 reads SYDVKM. In DNA form, the CDR3 reads TGTGCCAGCGGCTCCGCAGTGATTTTCGTGGGAGATACGCAGTATTTT. Its protein is CASGSAVIFVGDTQYF.

Concerning this clonotype: One end of the junction is discordant with germline, which a read error may explain. This sequence joins TRBV11-2 and TRBJ2-3; the D call may be TRBD1 or TRBD2 (5 bases each). CDR1 and CDR2 (germline): SGHAT, FQNNGV. This CDR3 spans 14 amino acids. CDR3 nucleotide sequence: TGTGCCAGCATCTTAGCGAGGGGATTGGATACGCAGTATTTT. It translates to CASILARGLDTQYF.

This clonotype is labeled as medium-sized (0.01 to 0.1%). The V call is TRBV11-2, the J call TRBJ1-5, with D maybe TRBD1 (5 bases). Looked up from germline, CDR1 is SGHAT and CDR2 is FQNNGV. The CDR3 totals 14 residues. Between the trimmed V and J ends, which lost 5 bases and 6 bases, there was a span of 14 bases. The CDR3 loop reads CASSDLDTGQPQHF. CDR3 in DNA: TGTGCCAGCAGCGACCTAGACACAGGTCAGCCCCAGCATTTT.

This clonotype was seen only once. Because it lacks the conserved phenylalanine or tryptophan at the end, this CDR3 is likely a read error. No DNA is shown, since the ends of the CDR3 on it are uncertain; the CDR3 is the one TCRdb lists. The J gene is TRBJ1-1, the V gene TRBV6-5; TRBD1 reflects the table's D call only, with no check against the DNA. The CDR3 is made up of 14 amino acids, end residues included. Germline assignment: CDR1 MNHEY and CDR2 SVGAGI. The CDR3 sequence: CASSNQGVRAEAFY.

Remarks on this clonotype: Without the conserved terminal phenylalanine or tryptophan, this CDR3 likely stems from a read error. The rearrangement joins TRBV5-1 to TRBJ2-7; D gene unclear. The length of the CDR3 is 14 residues. The ends were cut back, 0 bases at V and 0 bases at J, with 7 bases in the middle. CDR1 and CDR2 (germline): SGHRS, YFSETQ. The DNA of the CDR3 is TGCGCCAGCAGCTTGGTCCCCGTCTCCTACGAGCAGTACTTA. Its protein is CASSLVPVSYEQYL.

The chain employs TRBV6-1 and TRBJ1-5, with TRBD1 as a possible D gene (5 bases). This CDR3 contains 14 residues. Germline CDR1 is MNHNS and CDR2 is SASEGT. The CDR3 region has the DNA TGTGTTAGCAGCGGGACGTCCCTATGCCAGCCCCAGCATTTT. This sequence encodes CVSSGTSLCQPQHF.

Concerning this clonotype: This may arise from a read error, as a much more abundant clone is one base away. The chain combines TRBV6-7 with TRBJ2-5; 10 bases map to TRBD1. TRBV6-7 is treated as an ORF (open reading frame) with a function not yet certain. V gave up 6 bases and J gave up 6 bases; unmatched junction bases: 13. This CDR3 has 16 residues. The CDR3, as DNA: TGTGCCAGCAGGACCCCGGGACAGGGGCGGAGGAAGACCCAGTACTTC. It encodes CASRTPGQGRRKTQYF.

Many counts were recorded for this clonotype. The chain couples TRBV29-1 to TRBJ2-2, with D possibly matching TRBD2 (5 bases). Trimming took off 3 bases at V and 3 bases at J, with 11 bases between the two ends. The germline gives CDR1 SQVTM, CDR2 ANQGSEA. The CDR3 runs to 14 residues. The CDR3, as DNA: TGCAGCGTTGAGTCCAGGCGGGACACCGGGGAGCTGTTTTTT. Protein: CSVESRRDTGELFF.

A note on this clonotype: Germline and junction disagree at one end, which may indicate a read error. J is TRBJ2-7 and V is TRBV7-9; perhaps TRBD2 as D (5 bases). The CDR3 runs 11 residues. Looked up from germline, CDR1 is SEHNR and CDR2 is FQNEAQ (reference sequence). DNA of the CDR3: TGTGCCAGCTCCCTGACGTACGAGCGGTACTTT. Translation gives CASSLTYERYF. The full variable domain, in which reference TRBV7-9 and TRBJ2-7 provide the parts outside the CDR3, is DTGVSQNPRHKITKRGQNVTFRCDPISEHNRLYWYRQTLGQGPEFLTYFQNEAQLEKSRLLSDRFSAERPKGSFSTLEIQRTEQGDSAMYLCASSLTYERYFGPGTRLTVT.

In regard to this clonotype: This likely comes from a read error, as the CDR3 has no conserved phenylalanine or tryptophan at its end. This sequence joins TRBV11-2 and TRBJ2-1, with a weak D call TRBD2 (6 bases). Germline loops: CDR1 SGHAT, CDR2 FQNNGV. Trimming removed 3 bases from V and 10 bases from J, with 22 bases in between. This CDR3 is built from 16 residues. The CDR3 reads CASSLDIGLTMGEQFY. The CDR3 nucleotides read TGTGCCAGCAGCTTGGATATCGGACTAACCATGGGCGAGCAGTTCTAC.

In its sample, this clonotype was seen once. The chain has TRBV10-1 and TRBJ2-1; D may correspond to TRBD1 or TRBD2 (5 bases each). Trimming removed 11 bases at V and 9 bases at J, with 17 bases between. There are 12 residues in the CDR3. CDR1 WNHNN and CDR2 SYGVQD come from the germline V gene (reference sequence). CDR3 bases: TGCGCCGGCATTGAATGGGGGATTGAGCAGTTCTTC. Amino acids: CAGIEWGIEQFF.